The rows below give T cell receptor beta chains drawn from one sample of a study of blood T cell repertoires in COVID-19. Sequencing used immunoSEQ multiplex PCR; TCRdb keeps in-frame clones, though not all of them. The sample lists some 60,000 clones, approximately 80% occurring once. Sequencing was performed on peripheral blood. These receptors all stem from a man aged 55-75 years with acute or convalescent COVID-19. CDR3s include the opening cysteine and the closing phenylalanine or tryptophan. Fields, in order: J gene, CDR3 length, clone size, V gene, D gene, CDR3 protein, CDR3 DNA. The D gene is left open where the match is weak. Size is stated for part of the rows, as once, few or many counts, or as a class when the clone is expanded.

j_call: TRBJ2-5; cdr3_length: 16; clone_size: NA; v_call: TRBV7-9; d_call: NA; cdr3_aa: CASSPRGGQGGETQYF; cdr3_nt: TGTGCCAGCAGCCCAAGGGGTGGCCAGGGCGGAGAGACCCAGTACTTC
j_call: TRBJ1-5; cdr3_length: 13; clone_size: NA; v_call: TRBV29-1; d_call: TRBD1; cdr3_aa: CSVRQGPNQPQHF; cdr3_nt: TGCAGCGTTCGACAGGGACCGAATCAGCCCCAGCATTTT
j_call: TRBJ2-3; cdr3_length: 12; clone_size: NA; v_call: TRBV12-3/TRBV12-4; d_call: NA; cdr3_aa: CASTFYTDTQYF; cdr3_nt: TGTGCCAGCACCTTCTACACAGATACGCAGTATTTT
j_call: TRBJ1-2; cdr3_length: 15; clone_size: NA; v_call: TRBV21-1; d_call: NA; cdr3_aa: CASSNRTGCDYGYTF; cdr3_nt: TGTGCCAGCAGCAACAGGACAGGGTGCGACTATGGCTACACCTTC
j_call: TRBJ2-2; cdr3_length: 17; clone_size: once; v_call: TRBV28; d_call: NA; cdr3_aa: CASSLSAGPLNTGELFF; cdr3_nt: TGTGCCAGCAGTTTATCGGCGGGGCCTTTAAACACCGGGGAGCTGTTTTTT
j_call: TRBJ2-2; cdr3_length: 14; clone_size: few; v_call: TRBV27; d_call: TRBD2; cdr3_aa: CASRLAGGPGELFF; cdr3_nt: TGTGCCAGCAGACTAGCGGGGGGCCCCGGGGAGCTGTTTTTT
j_call: TRBJ1-2; cdr3_length: 14; clone_size: once; v_call: TRBV6-5; d_call: NA; cdr3_aa: CASSPPPGNYGYTF; cdr3_nt: TGTGCCAGCAGTCCACCGCCGGGGAACTATGGCTACACCTTC
j_call: TRBJ2-7; cdr3_length: 14; clone_size: NA; v_call: TRBV6-6; d_call: TRBD2; cdr3_aa: CASSPSGGGREQYF; cdr3_nt: TGTGCCAGCAGTCCTAGCGGGGGGGGGCGCGAGCAGTACTTC
j_call: TRBJ2-7; cdr3_length: 14; clone_size: NA; v_call: TRBV19; d_call: NA; cdr3_aa: CASSSATGIYEQYF; cdr3_nt: TGTGCCAGTAGTTCGGCGACAGGCATCTACGAGCAGTACTTC
j_call: TRBJ2-1; cdr3_length: 13; clone_size: NA; v_call: TRBV9; d_call: NA; cdr3_aa: CASSVGPGNEQFF; cdr3_nt: TGTGCCAGCAGCGTAGGCCCCGGCAATGAGCAGTTCTTC
j_call: TRBJ1-1; cdr3_length: 16; clone_size: NA; v_call: TRBV5-1; d_call: TRBD1; cdr3_aa: CASSYIRQGMNTEAFF; cdr3_nt: TGCGCCAGCAGTTATATCAGACAGGGAATGAACACTGAAGCTTTCTTT
j_call: TRBJ1-2; cdr3_length: 13; clone_size: NA; v_call: TRBV9; d_call: TRBD1; cdr3_aa: CASSTTGVGGYTF; cdr3_nt: TGTGCCAGCAGCACGACAGGGGTAGGTGGCTACACCTTC
j_call: TRBJ2-7; cdr3_length: 15; clone_size: NA; v_call: TRBV6-5; d_call: TRBD1; cdr3_aa: CASSWGTGGSYEQYF; cdr3_nt: TGTGCCAGCAGCTGGGGGACAGGGGGTTCCTACGAGCAGTACTTC
j_call: TRBJ1-1; cdr3_length: 14; clone_size: NA; v_call: TRBV11-2; d_call: TRBD1; cdr3_aa: CASSLRQGGTEAFF; cdr3_nt: TGTGCCAGCAGCTTAAGACAGGGGGGCACTGAAGCTTTCTTT
j_call: TRBJ1-6; cdr3_length: 12; clone_size: NA; v_call: TRBV27; d_call: TRBD1; cdr3_aa: CASRQGPSPLHF; cdr3_nt: TGTGCCAGCAGACAGGGGCCGTCACCCCTCCACTTT
j_call: TRBJ2-7; cdr3_length: 13; clone_size: few; v_call: TRBV13; d_call: NA; cdr3_aa: CASSFRVSYEQYF; cdr3_nt: TGTGCCAGCAGCTTCAGGGTATCCTACGAGCAGTACTTC
j_call: TRBJ2-5; cdr3_length: 13; clone_size: NA; v_call: TRBV3-1/TRBV3-2; d_call: NA; cdr3_aa: CASSPGTERAQYF; cdr3_nt: TGTGCCAGCAGCCCCGGGACTGAGAGGGCCCAGTACTTC
j_call: TRBJ2-1; cdr3_length: 13; clone_size: many; v_call: TRBV9; d_call: NA; cdr3_aa: CASSFRTYNEQFF; cdr3_nt: TGTGCCAGCAGCTTCAGGACCTACAATGAGCAGTTCTTC
j_call: TRBJ2-5; cdr3_length: 16; clone_size: once; v_call: TRBV7-2; d_call: TRBD2; cdr3_aa: CASSPGLAASQETQYF; cdr3_nt: TGTGCCAGCAGCCCCGGACTAGCGGCCTCCCAAGAGACCCAGTACTTC
j_call: TRBJ1-2; cdr3_length: 11; clone_size: NA; v_call: TRBV20-1; d_call: NA; cdr3_aa: CSAAQVYGYTF; cdr3_nt: TGCAGTGCTGCACAGGTATATGGCTACACCTTC
j_call: TRBJ2-3; cdr3_length: 15; clone_size: NA; v_call: TRBV12-5; d_call: TRBD2; cdr3_aa: CASGTAGGKTDTQYF; cdr3_nt: TGTGCTAGTGGAACCGCGGGGGGAAAGACAGATACGCAGTATTTT
j_call: TRBJ1-1; cdr3_length: 15; clone_size: NA; v_call: TRBV7-8; d_call: NA; cdr3_aa: CASSSVGGMNTEAFF; cdr3_nt: TGTGCCAGCAGCTCGGTGGGGGGAATGAACACTGAAGCTTTCTTT
j_call: TRBJ2-3; cdr3_length: 16; clone_size: once; v_call: TRBV14; d_call: TRBD1; cdr3_aa: CASSQERGQGADTQYF; cdr3_nt: TGTGCCAGCAGCCAAGAAAGGGGACAGGGAGCAGATACGCAGTATTTT
j_call: TRBJ1-4; cdr3_length: 14; clone_size: NA; v_call: TRBV6-5; d_call: NA; cdr3_aa: CASCRTTTNEKLFF; cdr3_nt: TGTGCCAGTTGCCGGACAACCACTAATGAAAAACTGTTTTTT
j_call: TRBJ1-5; cdr3_length: 15; clone_size: NA; v_call: TRBV10-3; d_call: NA; cdr3_aa: CAIRSSGADNQPQHF; cdr3_nt: TGTGCCATCAGAAGCTCAGGGGCTGACAATCAGCCCCAGCATTTT
j_call: TRBJ2-1; cdr3_length: 15; clone_size: NA; v_call: TRBV18; d_call: NA; cdr3_aa: CASSPGGLGYNEQFF; cdr3_nt: TGTGCCAGCTCACCGGGGGGTTTAGGCTACAATGAGCAGTTCTTC
j_call: TRBJ1-3; cdr3_length: 13; clone_size: NA; v_call: TRBV12-5; d_call: NA; cdr3_aa: CASGLHQGNTIYF; cdr3_nt: TGTGCTAGTGGTTTGCACCAGGGAAACACCATATATTTT
j_call: TRBJ2-1; cdr3_length: 15; clone_size: few; v_call: TRBV11-3; d_call: NA; cdr3_aa: CASSPGQGLSDEQFF; cdr3_nt: TGTGCCAGCAGCCCAGGGCAAGGCTTATCCGATGAGCAGTTCTTC
j_call: TRBJ2-1; cdr3_length: 17; clone_size: NA; v_call: TRBV7-2; d_call: TRBD2; cdr3_aa: CASSLAPSGGALNEQFF; cdr3_nt: TGTGCCAGCAGCTTAGCCCCTAGCGGGGGGGCCTTGAATGAGCAGTTCTTC
j_call: TRBJ1-5; cdr3_length: 16; clone_size: NA; v_call: TRBV11-2; d_call: TRBD1; cdr3_aa: CASSKRGTGGHQPQHF; cdr3_nt: TGTGCCAGCAGTAAGAGGGGGACAGGGGGCCATCAGCCCCAGCATTTT
j_call: TRBJ2-5; cdr3_length: 14; clone_size: NA; v_call: TRBV7-7; d_call: NA; cdr3_aa: CASSATGVQETQYF; cdr3_nt: TGTGCTAGCAGCGCGACGGGGGTTCAAGAGACCCAGTACTTC
j_call: TRBJ2-3; cdr3_length: 18; clone_size: NA; v_call: TRBV7-9; d_call: TRBD2; cdr3_aa: CASSHNALLSGGADTQYF; cdr3_nt: TGTGCCAGCAGCCACAACGCCCTCCTCTCGGGGGGAGCAGATACGCAGTATTTT
j_call: TRBJ2-1; cdr3_length: 15; clone_size: NA; v_call: TRBV14; d_call: NA; cdr3_aa: CASSLYGGAGNEQFF; cdr3_nt: TGTGCCAGCAGCCTATACGGAGGGGCTGGAAATGAGCAGTTCTTC
j_call: TRBJ2-2; cdr3_length: 14; clone_size: NA; v_call: TRBV5-4; d_call: NA; cdr3_aa: CASSLDPGTGELFF; cdr3_nt: TGTGCCAGCAGCTTGGACCCGGGGACCGGGGAGCTGTTTTTT
j_call: TRBJ2-3; cdr3_length: 13; clone_size: NA; v_call: TRBV5-4; d_call: NA; cdr3_aa: CASSLTSTDTQYF; cdr3_nt: TGTGCCAGCAGCTTGACTAGCACAGATACGCAGTATTTT
j_call: TRBJ1-2; cdr3_length: 15; clone_size: NA; v_call: TRBV5-1; d_call: NA; cdr3_aa: CASSLDRRAGYGYTF; cdr3_nt: TGCGCCAGCAGCTTGGATCGCAGGGCGGGGTATGGCTACACCTTC
j_call: TRBJ2-7; cdr3_length: 18; clone_size: NA; v_call: TRBV4-1; d_call: TRBD2; cdr3_aa: CASSQGSDVARGGYEQYF; cdr3_nt: TGCGCCAGCAGCCAAGGTTCCGACGTGGCGCGGGGGGGGTACGAGCAGTACTTC
j_call: TRBJ1-2; cdr3_length: 14; clone_size: NA; v_call: TRBV19; d_call: NA; cdr3_aa: CASSIARVNYGYTF; cdr3_nt: TGTGCCAGTAGTATAGCCAGGGTTAACTATGGCTACACCTTC
j_call: TRBJ1-1; cdr3_length: 12; clone_size: NA; v_call: TRBV30; d_call: NA; cdr3_aa: CATQGTNTEAFF; cdr3_nt: TGTGCAACCCAGGGAACGAACACTGAAGCTTTCTTT
j_call: TRBJ1-1; cdr3_length: 14; clone_size: once; v_call: TRBV2; d_call: NA; cdr3_aa: CASSEARLSTEAFF; cdr3_nt: TGTGCCAGCAGTGAAGCCCGACTTTCCACTGAAGCTTTCTTT
j_call: TRBJ1-1; cdr3_length: 13; clone_size: NA; v_call: TRBV6-2/TRBV6-3; d_call: NA; cdr3_aa: CASSDSYYTEAFF; cdr3_nt: TGTGCCAGCAGCGACAGTTATTACACTGAAGCTTTCTTT
j_call: TRBJ2-3; cdr3_length: 14; clone_size: NA; v_call: TRBV15; d_call: NA; cdr3_aa: CATSRDDFTDTQYF; cdr3_nt: TGTGCCACCAGCAGAGACGACTTCACAGATACGCAGTATTTT
j_call: TRBJ2-5; cdr3_length: 17; clone_size: few; v_call: TRBV5-1; d_call: TRBD2; cdr3_aa: CASSYAGTSGGAGTQYF; cdr3_nt: TGCGCCAGCAGCTACGCCGGGACTAGCGGGGGGGCGGGGACCCAGTACTTC
j_call: TRBJ1-2; cdr3_length: 15; clone_size: NA; v_call: TRBV6-5; d_call: NA; cdr3_aa: CASSALLSRNYGYTF; cdr3_nt: TGTGCCAGCAGCGCCCTCCTAAGCCGTAACTATGGCTACACCTTC
j_call: TRBJ2-5; cdr3_length: 14; clone_size: NA; v_call: TRBV7-8; d_call: NA; cdr3_aa: CASSPSGGQETQYF; cdr3_nt: TGTGCCAGCAGCCCTAGTGGCGGACAAGAGACCCAGTACTTC